Included here is one T cell receptor beta chain sequence, with context. Generated by immunoSEQ multiplex PCR, the TCRdb table keeps only in-frame clones and is missing some. The table shows around 380,000 clones, with about 85% occurring only once. Treatment here: some 19 received Ad26.COV2.S at low or high dose, single or two shots; about 5 received placebo; per-sample allocation not given. Samples came from day 63 after the first vaccine or placebo injection. This Boston cohort included adults aged 18-55 years. This sample was taken from a study of Ad26.COV2.S vaccination and SARS-CoV-2 variants. Deletions cut 5 bases from V and 2 bases from J, with 15 bases between. There are 14 residues in the CDR3. Germline V gene sequence: CDR1 SQVTM, CDR2 ANQGSEA.

Sequencing was performed on peripheral blood, taken in a trial of Ad26.COV2.S vaccine versus placebo. The origin of this receptor is a person aged 18-60 years who received the Ad26.COV2.S COVID-19 vaccine or a placebo. This chain uses TRBV29-1 with TRBJ1-1; D remains ambiguous. CDR3 DNA: TGCAGCGTTCTGGATTCTACGATAAACACTGAAGCTTTCTTT. Its translation: CSVLDSTINTEAFF.